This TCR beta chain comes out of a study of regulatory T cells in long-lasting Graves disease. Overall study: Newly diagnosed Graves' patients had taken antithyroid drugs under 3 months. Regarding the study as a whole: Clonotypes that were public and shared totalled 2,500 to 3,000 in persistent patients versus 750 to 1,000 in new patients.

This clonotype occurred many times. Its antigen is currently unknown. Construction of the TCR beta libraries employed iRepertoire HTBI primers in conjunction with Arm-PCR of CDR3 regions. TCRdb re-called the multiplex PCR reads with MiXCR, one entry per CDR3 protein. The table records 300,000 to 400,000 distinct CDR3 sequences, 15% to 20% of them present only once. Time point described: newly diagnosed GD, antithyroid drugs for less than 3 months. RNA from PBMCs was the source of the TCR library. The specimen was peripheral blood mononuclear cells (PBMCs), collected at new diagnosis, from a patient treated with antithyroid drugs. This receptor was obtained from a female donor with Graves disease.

The CDR3: CATSPAGVGETQYF. Written as DNA, the CDR3 is TGTGCCACCTCCCCAGCGGGAGTCGGGGAGACCCAGTACTTC. The chain employs TRBV24-1 and TRBJ2-5; 8 nucleotides align to TRBD2. The J segment lost 5 bases and the V segment lost 9 bases, leaving 10 bases of the junction unmatched. CDR1 and CDR2 from the germline V gene are KGHDR and SFDVKD. CDR3 length equals 14 residues.